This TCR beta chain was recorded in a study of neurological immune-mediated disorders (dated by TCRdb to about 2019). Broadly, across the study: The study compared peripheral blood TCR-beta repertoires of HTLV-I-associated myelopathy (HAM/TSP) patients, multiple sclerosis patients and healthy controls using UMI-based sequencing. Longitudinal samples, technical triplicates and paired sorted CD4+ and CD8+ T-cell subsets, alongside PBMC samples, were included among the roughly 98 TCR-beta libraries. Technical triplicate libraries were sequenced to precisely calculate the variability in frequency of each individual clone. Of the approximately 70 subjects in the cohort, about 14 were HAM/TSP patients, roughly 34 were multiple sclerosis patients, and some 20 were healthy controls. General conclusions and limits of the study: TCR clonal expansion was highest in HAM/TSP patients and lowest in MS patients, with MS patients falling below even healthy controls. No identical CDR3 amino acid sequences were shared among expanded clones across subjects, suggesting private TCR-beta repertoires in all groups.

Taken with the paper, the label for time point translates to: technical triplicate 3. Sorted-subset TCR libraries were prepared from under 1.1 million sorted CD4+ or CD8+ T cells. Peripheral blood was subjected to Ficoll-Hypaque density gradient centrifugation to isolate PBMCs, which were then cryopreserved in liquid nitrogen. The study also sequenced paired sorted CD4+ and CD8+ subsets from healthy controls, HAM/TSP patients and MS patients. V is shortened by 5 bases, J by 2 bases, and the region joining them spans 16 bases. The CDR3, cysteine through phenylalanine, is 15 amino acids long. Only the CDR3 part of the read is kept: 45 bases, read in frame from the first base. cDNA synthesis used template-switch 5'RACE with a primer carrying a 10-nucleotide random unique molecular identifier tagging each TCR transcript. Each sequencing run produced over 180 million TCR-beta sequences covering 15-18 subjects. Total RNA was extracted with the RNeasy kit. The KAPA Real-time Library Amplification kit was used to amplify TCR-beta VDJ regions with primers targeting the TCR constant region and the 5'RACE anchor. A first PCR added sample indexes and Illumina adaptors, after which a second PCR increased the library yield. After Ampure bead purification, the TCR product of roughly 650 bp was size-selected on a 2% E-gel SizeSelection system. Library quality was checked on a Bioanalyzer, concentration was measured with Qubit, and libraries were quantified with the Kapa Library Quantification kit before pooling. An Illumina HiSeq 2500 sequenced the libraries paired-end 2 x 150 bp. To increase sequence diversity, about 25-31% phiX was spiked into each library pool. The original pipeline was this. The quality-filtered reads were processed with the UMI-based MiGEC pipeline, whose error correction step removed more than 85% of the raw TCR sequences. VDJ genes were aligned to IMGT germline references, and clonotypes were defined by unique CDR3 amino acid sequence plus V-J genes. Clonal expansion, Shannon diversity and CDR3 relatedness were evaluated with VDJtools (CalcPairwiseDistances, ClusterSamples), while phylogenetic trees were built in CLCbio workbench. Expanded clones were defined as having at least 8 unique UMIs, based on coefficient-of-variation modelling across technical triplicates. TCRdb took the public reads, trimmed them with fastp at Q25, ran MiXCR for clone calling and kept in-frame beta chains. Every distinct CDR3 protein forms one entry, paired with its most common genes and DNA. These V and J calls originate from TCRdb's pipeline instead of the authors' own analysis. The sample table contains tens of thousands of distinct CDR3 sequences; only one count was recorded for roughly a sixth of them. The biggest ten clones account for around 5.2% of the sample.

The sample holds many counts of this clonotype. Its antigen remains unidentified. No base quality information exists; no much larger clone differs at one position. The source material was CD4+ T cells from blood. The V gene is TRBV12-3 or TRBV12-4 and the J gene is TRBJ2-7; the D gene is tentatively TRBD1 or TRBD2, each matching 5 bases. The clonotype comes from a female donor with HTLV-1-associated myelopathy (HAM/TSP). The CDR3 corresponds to CASSASGQPAYEQYF. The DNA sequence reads TGTGCCAGCAGTGCCTCGGGGCAGCCCGCCTACGAGCAGTACTTC.